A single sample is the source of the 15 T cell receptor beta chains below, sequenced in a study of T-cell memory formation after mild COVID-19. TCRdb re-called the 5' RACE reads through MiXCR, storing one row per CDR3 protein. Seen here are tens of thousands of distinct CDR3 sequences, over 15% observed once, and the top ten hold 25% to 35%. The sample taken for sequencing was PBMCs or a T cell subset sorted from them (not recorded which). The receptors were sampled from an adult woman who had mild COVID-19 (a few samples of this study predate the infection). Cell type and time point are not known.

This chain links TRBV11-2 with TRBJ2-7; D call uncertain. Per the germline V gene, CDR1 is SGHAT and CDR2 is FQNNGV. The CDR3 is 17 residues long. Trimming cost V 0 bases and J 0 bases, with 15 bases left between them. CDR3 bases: TGTGCCAGCAGCTTAGATGACTGGGGTAGAAGCTCCTACGAGCAGTACTTC. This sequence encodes CASSLDDWGRSSYEQYF.

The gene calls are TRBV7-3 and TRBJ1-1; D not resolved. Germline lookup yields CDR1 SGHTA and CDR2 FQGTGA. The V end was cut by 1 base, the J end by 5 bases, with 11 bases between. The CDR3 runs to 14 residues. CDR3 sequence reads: CASSLSLGPTEAFF. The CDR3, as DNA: TGTGCCAGCAGCTTAAGTCTGGGTCCGACTGAAGCTTTCTTT.

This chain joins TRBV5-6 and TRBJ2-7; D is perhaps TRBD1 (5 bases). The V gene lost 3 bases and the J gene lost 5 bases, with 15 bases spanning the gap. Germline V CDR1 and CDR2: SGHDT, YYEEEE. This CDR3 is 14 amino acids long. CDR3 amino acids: CASSWPRGLDEQYF. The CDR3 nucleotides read TGTGCCAGCAGCTGGCCTAGGGGTCTCGACGAGCAGTACTTC.

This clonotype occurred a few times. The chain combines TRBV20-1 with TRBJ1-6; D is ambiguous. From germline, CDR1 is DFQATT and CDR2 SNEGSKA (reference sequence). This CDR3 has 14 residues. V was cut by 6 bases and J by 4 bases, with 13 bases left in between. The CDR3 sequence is CSAMGGVYNSPLHF. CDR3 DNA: TGCAGTGCGATGGGCGGTGTTTATAATTCACCCCTCCACTTT.

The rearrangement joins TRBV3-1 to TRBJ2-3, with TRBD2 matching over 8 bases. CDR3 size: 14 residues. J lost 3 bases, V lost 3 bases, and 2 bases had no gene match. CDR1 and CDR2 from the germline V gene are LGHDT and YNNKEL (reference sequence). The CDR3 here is CASSHPSGTDTQYF. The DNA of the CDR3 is TGTGCCAGCAGCCACCCTAGCGGGACAGATACGCAGTATTTT.

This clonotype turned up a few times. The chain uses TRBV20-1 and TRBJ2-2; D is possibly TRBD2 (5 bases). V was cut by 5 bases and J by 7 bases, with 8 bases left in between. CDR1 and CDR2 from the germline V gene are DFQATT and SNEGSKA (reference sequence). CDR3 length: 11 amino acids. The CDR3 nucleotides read TGCAGTGCTTTTAGCGACGGGGAGCTGTTTTTT. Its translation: CSAFSDGELFF.

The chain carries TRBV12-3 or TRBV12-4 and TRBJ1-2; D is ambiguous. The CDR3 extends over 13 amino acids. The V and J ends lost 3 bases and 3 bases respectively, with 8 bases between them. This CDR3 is CASSFPYHYGYTF. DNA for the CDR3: TGTGCCAGCAGTTTTCCGTATCACTATGGCTACACCTTC.

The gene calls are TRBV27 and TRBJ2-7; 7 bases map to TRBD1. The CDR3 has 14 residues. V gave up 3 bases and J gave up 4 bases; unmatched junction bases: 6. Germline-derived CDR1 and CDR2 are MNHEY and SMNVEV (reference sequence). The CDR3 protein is CASSFARGWYEQYF. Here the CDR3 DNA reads TGTGCCAGCAGTTTTGCCAGGGGGTGGTACGAGCAGTACTTC.

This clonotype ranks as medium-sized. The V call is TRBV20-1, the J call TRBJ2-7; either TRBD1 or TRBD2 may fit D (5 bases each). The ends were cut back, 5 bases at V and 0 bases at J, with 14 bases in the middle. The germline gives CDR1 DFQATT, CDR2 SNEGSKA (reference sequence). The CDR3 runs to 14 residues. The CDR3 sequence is CSAEGTSNSYEQYF. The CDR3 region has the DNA TGCAGTGCTGAAGGGACCTCCAACTCCTACGAGCAGTACTTC.

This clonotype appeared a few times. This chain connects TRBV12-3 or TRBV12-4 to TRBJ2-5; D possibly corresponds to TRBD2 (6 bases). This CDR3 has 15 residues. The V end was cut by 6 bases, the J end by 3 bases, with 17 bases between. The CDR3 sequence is CASSPEGSPKETQYF. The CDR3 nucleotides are TGTGCCAGCAGCCCGGAGGGATCCCCCAAAGAGACCCAGTACTTC.

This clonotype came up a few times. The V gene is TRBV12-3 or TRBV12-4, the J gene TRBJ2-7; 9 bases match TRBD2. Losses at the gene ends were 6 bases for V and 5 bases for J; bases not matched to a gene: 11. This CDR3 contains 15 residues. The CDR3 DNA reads TGTGCCAGCAGCTCCTCGGCGGGAGGGCCCAACGAGCAGTACTTC. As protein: CASSSSAGGPNEQYF.

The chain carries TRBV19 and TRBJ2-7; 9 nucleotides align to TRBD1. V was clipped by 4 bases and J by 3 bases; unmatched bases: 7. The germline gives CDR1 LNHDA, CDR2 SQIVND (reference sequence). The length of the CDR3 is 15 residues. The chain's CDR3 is CASSTTGGMYYEQYF. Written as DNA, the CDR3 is TGTGCCAGTAGTACGACAGGGGGAATGTACTACGAGCAGTACTTC.

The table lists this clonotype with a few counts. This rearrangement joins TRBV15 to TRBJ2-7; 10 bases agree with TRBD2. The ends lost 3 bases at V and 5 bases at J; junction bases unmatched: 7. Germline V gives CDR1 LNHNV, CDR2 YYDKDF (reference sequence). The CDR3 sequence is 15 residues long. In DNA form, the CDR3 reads TGTGCCACCAGCAGTCCGCCTAGCGGGAGCAACGAGCAGTACTTC. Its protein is CATSSPPSGSNEQYF.

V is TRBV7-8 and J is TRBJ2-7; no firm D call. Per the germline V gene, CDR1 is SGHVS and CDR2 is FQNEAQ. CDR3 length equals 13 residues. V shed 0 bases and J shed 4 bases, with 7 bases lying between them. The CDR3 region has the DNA TGTGCCAGCAGCTTAGCCTACCAATACGAGCAGTACTTC. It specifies CASSLAYQYEQYF. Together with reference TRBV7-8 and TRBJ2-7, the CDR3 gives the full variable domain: GAGVSQSPRYKVAKRGQDVALRCDPISGHVSLFWYQQALGQGPEFLTYFQNEAQLDKSGLPSDRFFAERPEGSVSTLKIQRTQQEDSAVYLCASSLAYQYEQYFGPGTRLTVT.

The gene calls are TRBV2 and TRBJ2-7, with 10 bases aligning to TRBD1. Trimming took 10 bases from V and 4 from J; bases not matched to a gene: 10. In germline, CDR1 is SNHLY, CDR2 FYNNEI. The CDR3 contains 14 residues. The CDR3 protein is CAISRQGARYEQYF. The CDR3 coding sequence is TGTGCCATCTCCAGACAGGGGGCTCGGTACGAGCAGTACTTC. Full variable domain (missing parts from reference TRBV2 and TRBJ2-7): EPEVTQTPSHQVTQMGQEVILRCVPISNHLYFYWYRQILGQKVEFLVSFYNNEISEKSEIFDDQFSVERPDGSNFTLKIRSTKLEDSAMYFCAISRQGARYEQYFGPGTRLTVT.